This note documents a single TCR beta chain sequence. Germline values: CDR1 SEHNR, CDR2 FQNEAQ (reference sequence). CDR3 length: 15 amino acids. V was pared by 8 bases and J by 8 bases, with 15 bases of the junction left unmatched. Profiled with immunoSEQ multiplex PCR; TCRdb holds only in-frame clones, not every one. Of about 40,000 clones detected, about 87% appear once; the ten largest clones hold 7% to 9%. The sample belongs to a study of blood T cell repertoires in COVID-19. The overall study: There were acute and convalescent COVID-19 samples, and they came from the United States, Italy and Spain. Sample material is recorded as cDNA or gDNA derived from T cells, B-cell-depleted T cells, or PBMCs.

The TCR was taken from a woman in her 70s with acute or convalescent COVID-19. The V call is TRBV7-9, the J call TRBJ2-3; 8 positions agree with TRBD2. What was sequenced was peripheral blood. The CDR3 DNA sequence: TGTGCCAGCGGGCAAGCGGGGGCCTCTCAAGGTACGCAGTATTTT. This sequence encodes CASGQAGASQGTQYF.